This T cell receptor beta chain was documented in a study of radiotherapy plus CTLA-4 blockade in lung cancer. The assay was immunoSEQ multiplex PCR, and TCRdb's table has in-frame clones only and misses some. The profile covers 100,000 or so clones, with 82% appearing a single time and roughly a quarter taken by the ten largest. General study points: Expansion in blood of tumor-derived TCR clones was seen after radiotherapy plus ipilimumab.

As regards this clone: Its target is unknown.

With 10 bases removed from V and 0 bases from J, the gap between germline ends came to 12 bases. CDR3 length equals 13 residues. Germline V gene sequence: CDR1 SGHVS, CDR2 FQNEAQ. This chain joins TRBV7-8 and TRBJ1-1; D gene uncertain. The sequence came from a human donor with non-small cell lung cancer that progressed on radiotherapy plus ipilimumab. Sequences were derived from peripheral blood, sampled from a patient treated with radiotherapy plus ipilimumab. CDR3 protein: CATTRRMNTEAFF. Here the CDR3 DNA reads TGTGCCACAACACGACGGATGAACACTGAAGCTTTCTTT.